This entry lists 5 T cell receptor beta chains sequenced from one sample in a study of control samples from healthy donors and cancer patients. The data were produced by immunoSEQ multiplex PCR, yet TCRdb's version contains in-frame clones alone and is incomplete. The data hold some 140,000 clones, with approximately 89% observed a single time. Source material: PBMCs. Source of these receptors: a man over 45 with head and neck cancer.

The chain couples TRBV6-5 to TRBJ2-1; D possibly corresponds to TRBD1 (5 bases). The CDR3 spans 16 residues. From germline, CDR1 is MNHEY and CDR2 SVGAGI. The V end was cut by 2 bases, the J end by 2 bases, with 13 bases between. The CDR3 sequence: CASSYRTSNPYNEQFF. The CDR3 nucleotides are TGTGCCAGCAGTTACAGGACATCTAACCCCTACAATGAGCAGTTCTTC.

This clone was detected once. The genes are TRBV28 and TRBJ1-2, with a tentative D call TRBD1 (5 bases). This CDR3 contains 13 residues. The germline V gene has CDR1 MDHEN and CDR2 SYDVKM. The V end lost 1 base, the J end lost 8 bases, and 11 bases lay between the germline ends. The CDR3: CASSLSGGRGYTF. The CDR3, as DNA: TGTGCCAGCAGTTTATCGGGGGGAAGGGGCTACACCTTC.

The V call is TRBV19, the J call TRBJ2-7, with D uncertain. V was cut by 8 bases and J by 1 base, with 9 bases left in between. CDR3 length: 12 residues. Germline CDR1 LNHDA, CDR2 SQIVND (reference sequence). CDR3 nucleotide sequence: TGTGCCAGTGCGCGGTCATCCTACGAGCAGTACTTC. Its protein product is CASARSSYEQYF.

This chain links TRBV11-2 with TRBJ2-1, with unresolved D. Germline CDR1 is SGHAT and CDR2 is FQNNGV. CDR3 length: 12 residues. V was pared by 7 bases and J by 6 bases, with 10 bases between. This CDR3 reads CASIDLRNEQFF. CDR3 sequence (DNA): TGTGCCAGCATCGATCTACGCAATGAGCAGTTCTTC.

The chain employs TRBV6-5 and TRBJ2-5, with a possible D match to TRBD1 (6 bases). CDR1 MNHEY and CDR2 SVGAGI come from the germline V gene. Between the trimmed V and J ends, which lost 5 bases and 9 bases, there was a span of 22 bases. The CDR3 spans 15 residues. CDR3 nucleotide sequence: TGTGCCAGCAGTCAATACCTACAGGGAGACGAGGCCCAGTACTTC. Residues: CASSQYLQGDEAQYF.